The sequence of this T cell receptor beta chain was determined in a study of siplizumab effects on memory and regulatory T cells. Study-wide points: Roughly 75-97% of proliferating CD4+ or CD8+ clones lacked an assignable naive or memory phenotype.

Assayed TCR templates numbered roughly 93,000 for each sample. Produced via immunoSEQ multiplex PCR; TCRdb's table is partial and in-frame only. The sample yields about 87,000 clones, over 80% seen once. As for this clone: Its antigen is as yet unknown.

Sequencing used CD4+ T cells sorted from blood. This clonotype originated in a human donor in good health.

CDR3 residues: CASSFPGNTGELFF. The DNA for the CDR3 is TGTGCCAGCAGCTTCCCGGGTAACACCGGGGAGCTGTTTTTT. This chain joins TRBV5-4 and TRBJ2-2; no clear D gene. Trimming cost V 2 bases and J 2 bases, with 7 bases left between them. This CDR3 comprises 14 residues. Germline CDR1 is SGHNT and CDR2 is YYREEE (reference sequence).